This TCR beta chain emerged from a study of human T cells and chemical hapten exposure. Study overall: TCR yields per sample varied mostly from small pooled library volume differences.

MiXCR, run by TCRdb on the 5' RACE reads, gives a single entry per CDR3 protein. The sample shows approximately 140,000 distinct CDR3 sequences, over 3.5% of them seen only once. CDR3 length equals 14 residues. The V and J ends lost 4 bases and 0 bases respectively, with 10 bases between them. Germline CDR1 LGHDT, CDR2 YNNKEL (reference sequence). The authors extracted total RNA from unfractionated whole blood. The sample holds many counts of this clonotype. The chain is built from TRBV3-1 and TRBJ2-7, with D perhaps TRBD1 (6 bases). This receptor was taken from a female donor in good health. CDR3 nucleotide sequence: TGTGCCAGCAGCCCGCGGACAGTCTCCTACGAGCAGTACTTC. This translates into CASSPRTVSYEQYF.